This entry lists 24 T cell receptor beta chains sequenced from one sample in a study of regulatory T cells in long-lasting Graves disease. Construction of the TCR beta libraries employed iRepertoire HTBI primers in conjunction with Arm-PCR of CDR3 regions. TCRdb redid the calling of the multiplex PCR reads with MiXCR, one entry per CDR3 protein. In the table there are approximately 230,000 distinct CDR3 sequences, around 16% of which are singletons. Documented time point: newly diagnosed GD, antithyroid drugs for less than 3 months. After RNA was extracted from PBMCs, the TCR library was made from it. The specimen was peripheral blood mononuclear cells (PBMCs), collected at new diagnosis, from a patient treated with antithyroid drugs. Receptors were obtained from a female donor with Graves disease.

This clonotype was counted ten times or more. The CDR3, as DNA: TGCAGTGCCGCTTCCGCCGCAGGGCGGTACGAGCAGTACTTC. It specifies CSAASAAGRYEQYF. The chain couples TRBV20-1 to TRBJ2-7; a possible D gene is TRBD1 (5 bases). The CDR3 loop spans 14 amino acids. Trimming removed 6 bases at V and 4 bases at J, with 19 bases between. Germline V CDR1 and CDR2: DFQATT, SNEGSKA (reference sequence).

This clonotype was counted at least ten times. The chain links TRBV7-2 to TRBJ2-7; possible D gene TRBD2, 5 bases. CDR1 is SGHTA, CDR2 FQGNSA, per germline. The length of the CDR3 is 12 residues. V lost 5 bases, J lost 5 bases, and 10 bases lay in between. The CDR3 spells CASSPRGNEQYF. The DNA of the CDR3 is TGTGCCAGCAGCCCCCGGGGAAACGAGCAGTACTTC.

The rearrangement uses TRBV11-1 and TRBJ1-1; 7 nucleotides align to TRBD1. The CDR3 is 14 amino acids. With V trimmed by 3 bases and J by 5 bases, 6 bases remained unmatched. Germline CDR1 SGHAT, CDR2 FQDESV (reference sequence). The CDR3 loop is CASSLTGIRTEAFF. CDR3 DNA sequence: TGTGCCAGCAGCTTGACAGGGATCAGGACTGAAGCTTTCTTT.

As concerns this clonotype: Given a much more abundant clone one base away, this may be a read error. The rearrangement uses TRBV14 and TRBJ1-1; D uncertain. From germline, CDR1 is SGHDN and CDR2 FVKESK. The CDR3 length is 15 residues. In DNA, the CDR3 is TGTGCCAGCAGCCAATTGAAAACATCAGACACTAAAGCTTTCTTT. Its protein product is CASSQLKTSDTKAFF.

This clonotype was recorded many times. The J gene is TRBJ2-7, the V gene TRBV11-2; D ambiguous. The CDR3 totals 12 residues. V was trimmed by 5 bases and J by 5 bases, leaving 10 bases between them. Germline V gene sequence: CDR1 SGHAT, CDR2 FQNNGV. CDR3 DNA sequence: TGTGCCAGCAGCACTAAGGGCCACGAGCAGTACTTC. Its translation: CASSTKGHEQYF. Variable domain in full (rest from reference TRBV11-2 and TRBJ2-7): EAGVAQSPRYKIIEKRQSVAFWCNPISGHATLYWYQQILGQGPKLLIQFQNNGVVDDSQLPKDRFSAERLKGVDSTLKIQPAKLEDSAVYLCASSTKGHEQYFGPGTRLTVT.

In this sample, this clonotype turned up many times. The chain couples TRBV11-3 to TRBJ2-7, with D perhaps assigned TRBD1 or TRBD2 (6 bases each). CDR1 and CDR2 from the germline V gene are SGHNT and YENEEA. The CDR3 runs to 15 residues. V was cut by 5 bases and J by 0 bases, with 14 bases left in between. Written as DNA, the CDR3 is TGTGCCAGCAGCCGGGGGCGGGATAGCTCCTACGAGCAGTACTTC. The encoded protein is CASSRGRDSSYEQYF.

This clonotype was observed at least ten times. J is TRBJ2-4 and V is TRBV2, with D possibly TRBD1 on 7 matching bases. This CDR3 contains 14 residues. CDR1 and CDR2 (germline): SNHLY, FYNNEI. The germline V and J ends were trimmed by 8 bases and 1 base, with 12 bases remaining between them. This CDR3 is CASRQGGAKNIQYF. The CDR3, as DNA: TGTGCCAGCCGCCAGGGGGGTGCCAAAAACATTCAGTACTTC.

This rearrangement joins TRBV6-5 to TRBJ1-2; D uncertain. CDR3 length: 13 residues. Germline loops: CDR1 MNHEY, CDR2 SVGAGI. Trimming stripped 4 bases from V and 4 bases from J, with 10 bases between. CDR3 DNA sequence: TGTGCCAGCAGTTGGGAACCACCCTATGGCTACACCTTC. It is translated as CASSWEPPYGYTF.

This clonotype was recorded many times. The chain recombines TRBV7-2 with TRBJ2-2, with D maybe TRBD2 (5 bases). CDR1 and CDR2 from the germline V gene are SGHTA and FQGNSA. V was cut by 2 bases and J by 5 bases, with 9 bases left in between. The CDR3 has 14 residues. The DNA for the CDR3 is TGTGCCAGCAGCTTATGGGGAGTTACCGGGGAGCTGTTTTTT. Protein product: CASSLWGVTGELFF.

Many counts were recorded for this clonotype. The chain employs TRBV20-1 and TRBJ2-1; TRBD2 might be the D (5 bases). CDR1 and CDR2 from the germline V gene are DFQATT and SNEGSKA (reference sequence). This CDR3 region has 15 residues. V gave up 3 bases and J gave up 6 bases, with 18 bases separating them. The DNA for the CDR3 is TGCAGTGCTAGGGGGTTGGGAGACGGCATCAATGAGCAGTTCTTC. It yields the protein CSARGLGDGINEQFF.

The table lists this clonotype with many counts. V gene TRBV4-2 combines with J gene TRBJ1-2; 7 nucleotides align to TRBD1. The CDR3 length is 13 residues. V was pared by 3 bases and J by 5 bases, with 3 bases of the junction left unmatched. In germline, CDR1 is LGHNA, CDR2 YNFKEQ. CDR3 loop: CASSQGQMYGYTF. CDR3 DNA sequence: TGTGCCAGCAGCCAGGGACAGATGTATGGCTACACCTTC.

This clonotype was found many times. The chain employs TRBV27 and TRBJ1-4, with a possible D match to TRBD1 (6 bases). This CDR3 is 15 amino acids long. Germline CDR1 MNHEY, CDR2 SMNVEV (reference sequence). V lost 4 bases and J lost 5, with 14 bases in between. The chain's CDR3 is CASSSRQATNEKLFF. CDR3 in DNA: TGTGCCAGCAGTTCACGACAGGCGACGAATGAAAAACTGTTTTTT.

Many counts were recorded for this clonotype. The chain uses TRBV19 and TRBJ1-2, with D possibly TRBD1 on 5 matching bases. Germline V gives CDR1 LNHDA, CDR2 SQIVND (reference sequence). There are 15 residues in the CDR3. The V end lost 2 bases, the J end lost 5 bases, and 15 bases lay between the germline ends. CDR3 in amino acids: CASSIKWAQGYGYTF. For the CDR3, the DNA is TGTGCCAGTAGTATAAAATGGGCGCAGGGTTATGGCTACACCTTC.

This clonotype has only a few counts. CDR3 nucleotide sequence: TGTGCCACCAGTGATACCGGGACCAAACGCGGGACCCAGTACTTC. It is translated as CATSDTGTKRGTQYF. This rearrangement joins TRBV24-1 to TRBJ2-5; D tentatively reads TRBD1 or TRBD2 (5 bases each). With 3 bases removed from V and 7 bases from J, the gap between germline ends came to 17 bases. This CDR3 is 15 amino acids long. The germline CDR1 and CDR2 sequences are KGHDR and SFDVKD.

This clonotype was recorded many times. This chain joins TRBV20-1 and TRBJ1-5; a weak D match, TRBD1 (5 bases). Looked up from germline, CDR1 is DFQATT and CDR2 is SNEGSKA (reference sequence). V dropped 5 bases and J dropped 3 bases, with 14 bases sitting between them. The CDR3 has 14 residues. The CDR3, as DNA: TGCAGTGCTTCTCGGGGGGAATACAATCAGCCCCAGCATTTT. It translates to CSASRGEYNQPQHF.

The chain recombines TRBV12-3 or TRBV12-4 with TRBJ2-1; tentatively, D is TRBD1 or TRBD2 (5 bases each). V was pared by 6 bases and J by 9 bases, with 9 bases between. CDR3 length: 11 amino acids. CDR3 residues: CASSRGTEQFF. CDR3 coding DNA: TGTGCCAGCAGCCGAGGGACTGAGCAGTTCTTC.

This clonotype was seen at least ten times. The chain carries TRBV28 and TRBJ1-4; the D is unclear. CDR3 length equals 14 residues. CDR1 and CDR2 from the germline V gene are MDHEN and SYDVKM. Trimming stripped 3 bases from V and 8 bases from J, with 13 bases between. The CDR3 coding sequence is TGTGCCAGCAGTTTCGGTACAGCCCAGGAAAAACTGTTTTTT. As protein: CASSFGTAQEKLFF. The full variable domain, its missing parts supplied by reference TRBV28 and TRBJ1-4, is DVKVTQSSRYLVKRTGEKVFLECVQDMDHENMFWYRQDPGLGLRLIYFSYDVKMKEKGDIPEGYSVSREKKERFSLILESASTNQTSMYLCASSFGTAQEKLFFGSGTQLSVL.

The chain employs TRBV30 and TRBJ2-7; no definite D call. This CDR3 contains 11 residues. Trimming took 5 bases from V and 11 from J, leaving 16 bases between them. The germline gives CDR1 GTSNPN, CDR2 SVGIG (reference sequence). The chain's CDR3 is CAWAKRGDKYF. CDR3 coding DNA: TGTGCCTGGGCCAAGAGAGGCGACAAGTACTTC.

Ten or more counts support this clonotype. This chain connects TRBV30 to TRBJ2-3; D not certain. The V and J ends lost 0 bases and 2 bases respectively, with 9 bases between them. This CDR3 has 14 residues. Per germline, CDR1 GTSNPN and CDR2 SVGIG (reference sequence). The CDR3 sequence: CAWSVGIATDTQYF. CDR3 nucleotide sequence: TGTGCCTGGAGTGTAGGCATAGCCACAGATACGCAGTATTTT.

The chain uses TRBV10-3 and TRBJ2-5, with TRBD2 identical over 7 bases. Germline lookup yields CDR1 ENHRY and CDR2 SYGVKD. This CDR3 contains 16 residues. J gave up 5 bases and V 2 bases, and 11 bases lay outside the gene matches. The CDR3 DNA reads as TGTGCCATCAGTGAGGTTGGACTAGGTCCGTCGGAGACCCAGTACTTC. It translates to CAISEVGLGPSETQYF.

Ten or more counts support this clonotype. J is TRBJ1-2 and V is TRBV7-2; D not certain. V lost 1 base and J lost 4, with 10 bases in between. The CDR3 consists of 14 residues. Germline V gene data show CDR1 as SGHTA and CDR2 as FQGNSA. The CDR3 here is CASSLVSVTYGYTF. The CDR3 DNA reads TGTGCCAGCAGCTTAGTATCCGTTACCTATGGCTACACCTTC.

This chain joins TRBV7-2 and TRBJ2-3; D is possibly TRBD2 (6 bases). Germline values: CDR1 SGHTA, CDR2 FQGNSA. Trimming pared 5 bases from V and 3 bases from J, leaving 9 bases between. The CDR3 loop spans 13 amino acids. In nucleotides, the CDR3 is TGTGCCAGCAGCCGGAGGGAGACAGATACGCAGTATTTT. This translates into CASSRRETDTQYF.

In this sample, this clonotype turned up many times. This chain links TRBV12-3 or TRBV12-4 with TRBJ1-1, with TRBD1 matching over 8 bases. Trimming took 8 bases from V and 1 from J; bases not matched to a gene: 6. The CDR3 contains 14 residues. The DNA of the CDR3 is TGTGCCAGCGGACAGGGACGGGCGAACACTGAAGCTTTCTTT. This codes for CASGQGRANTEAFF.

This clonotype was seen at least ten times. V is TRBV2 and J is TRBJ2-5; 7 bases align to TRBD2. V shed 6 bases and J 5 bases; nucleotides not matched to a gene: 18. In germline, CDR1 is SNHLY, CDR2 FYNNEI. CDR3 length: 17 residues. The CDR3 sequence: CASRRSLAEAPRETQYF. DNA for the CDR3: TGTGCCAGCAGGAGGAGTCTAGCGGAGGCGCCTAGGGAGACCCAGTACTTC.